The entry below describes one T cell receptor beta chain. This clonotype was seen more than once but under ten times. Which antigen it targets is not known. One base away there is no much larger clone; base qualities are not given. Every donor was a healthy Caucasian. The twin cohort comprised three pairs of female monozygotic twins, all aged about 18 to 29 years. The RNA used for TCR libraries was isolated from peripheral blood mononuclear cells. This entry comes from a study of identical twins (dated by TCRdb to the mid-2010s). The study in broad terms: To test whether fetal clonotypes persist, the study used deep sequencing on TCR alpha and beta repertoires from monozygotic twins, unrelated adults of various ages, and cord blood. To rule out contamination, replicate twin experiments were performed at different times with different library preparation protocols.

Broad study findings and their caveats: Out-of-frame TCR alpha sharing in monozygotic twins was systematically underestimated by recombination models, whereas sharing between unrelated individuals was in agreement with the recombination models. Because the same donors could not be followed over many years, conclusions were based on cross-sectional statistical analysis. Zero-insertion analyses could be partly confounded by invariant T cells such as MAIT and iNKT, although diverse VJ usage argued against such confounding for most clonotypes. Abundant cord blood beta clonotypes carried fewer insertions; young adult naive repertoires showed a weaker similar trend, while memory repertoires showed none. Compared with coincidental sharing between unrelated individuals, an excess of low generation-probability sequences was observed among out-of-frame TCR alpha sequences shared between twins. The excess sharing between twins in beta out-of-frame sequences was weaker because fewer shared sequences reduced the signal-to-noise ratio.

The library was generated by 5' RACE. Reads for this sample came from an Illumina HiSeq 2000. Template switching added a universal primer binding site, and the final cDNA carried a unique molecular identifier that allowed TCR cDNA molecules to be counted accurately. Specific primers in the conserved constant-segment region were used to synthesize first-strand cDNA for the TCR alpha and beta chains. Each cDNA library was double barcoded, with a SMART-Mk sample barcode plus Illumina barcodes, to control for contamination. TruSeq adapter sequences along with Illumina sample barcodes were introduced in two successive PCR steps. The Illumina HiSeq platform was used with custom primers to sequence TCR alpha and beta cDNA libraries. The paper's processing steps were these. Raw reads were processed with MiGEC to extract unique molecular identifiers, and MiXCR was used to determine CDR3 positions. For each individual, recombination models were inferred using an EM algorithm with the repgenHMM and IGoR tools. The analysis of shared clonotypes was done with the tcR package in R, with sharing normalized by the product of cloneset sizes. To study raw recombination free of thymic and clonal selection effects, out-of-frame nonproductive sequences were analyzed. TCRdb took the public reads, trimmed them with fastp at Q25, ran MiXCR for clone calling and kept in-frame beta chains. Rows are unified per CDR3 protein, each entry keeping the most common DNA and genes. It is TCRdb's table, rather than the study itself, that gives the V and J calls and clone size. This sample holds 600,000 to 700,000 distinct CDR3 sequences; 21% were observed only once. The ten largest account for 4% to 5.5% of the sample.

The cysteine opens and the phenylalanine closes a CDR3 of 14 amino acids. Just CDR3 DNA is preserved here, 42 bases in frame from base 1. V was cut back by 5 bases and J by 2 bases, leaving a gap of 12 bases between them. The sample was also linked to a second study, of T cells expressing NK-cell markers. From the second report: About 8 donors provided sorted CD3+CD56+NKG2C+, CD3+CD56+NKG2C- and CD3+CD56-NKG2C+ T-cell subsets, whose TCR beta-chain repertoires were profiled. Seven of the eight sequenced donors were HCMV-seropositive and one was HCMV-seronegative. In several experiments an anti-gammadeltaTCR antibody was added to restrict sorting to alphabetaTCR-expressing T cells. For five or six donors, the dominant CD3+CD56+NKG2C+ clonotypes were among the top 10 CD8+ clonotypes and accounted for 1.0-7.0% of CD8+ T cells. Those dominant clonotypes were again the most abundant among CD3+CD56-NKG2C+ cells in a few donors, at roughly 28.3-60.1%. Whether the expanded NKG2C-expressing T cell clones were specific for HCMV antigens remained unclear. All eight donors whose samples were sequenced were randomly selected healthy volunteers, three of them men and five women. HCMV-specific IgG was detected in serum with a commercial ELISA kit to determine HCMV serostatus. For a handful of donors, bulk peripheral blood T-cell repertoires were additionally sequenced from unsorted PBMC. MIGEC handled demultiplexing of the reads and grouping by UMI, while MiTCR was used to assemble and quantify clonotypes. To remove erroneous sequences, TCR cDNA sequences were retained only when supported by two or more reads. The tcR package was used for downstream repertoire analysis, and clonotypes were matched across fractions by CDR3 nucleotide sequence plus V segment. Antigen specificity was annotated against VDJdb with VDJmatch, allowing one amino acid substitution in CDR3.

The clonotype comes from a woman aged 18-29 years in good health. The chain is made from TRBV12-3 or TRBV12-4 and TRBJ1-1; TRBD1 is a weak D gene call, 5 bases matching. Sample: PBMCs. The CDR3 here reads CASSLDSANTEAFF. The DNA sequence is as follows: TGTGCCAGCAGTCTTGACAGCGCAAACACTGAAGCTTTCTTT.